This T cell receptor (beta chain) was found in a study of blood T cell repertoires in COVID-19. Study background: Sample material is recorded as cDNA or gDNA derived from T cells, B-cell-depleted T cells, or PBMCs.

Germline V gene data show CDR1 as SGHRS and CDR2 as YFSETQ. V dropped 2 bases and J dropped 5 bases, with 7 bases sitting between them. The CDR3 runs 12 residues. Here immunoSEQ multiplex PCR was the method, and the copy in TCRdb shows in-frame clones only, minus some. The sample shows 150,000 to 200,000 clones, 90% of them seen only once. This TCR was sampled from a man aged 45-60 years with acute or convalescent COVID-19. This chain uses TRBV5-1 with TRBJ1-2, with D uncertain. The sequencing sample was made of peripheral blood. CDR3: CASSFGNYGYTF. CDR3 sequence (DNA): TGCGCCAGCAGCTTCGGGAATTATGGCTACACCTTC.